The entry below gives a single T cell receptor (beta chain) sequence along with its context. V was shortened by 3 bases and J by 4 bases, with 16 bases between the two germline ends. Germline-derived CDR1 and CDR2 are LGHNA and YSLEER. CDR3 size: 16 residues. This sample is part of a study of long-term antiretroviral therapy in people with HIV. Researchers ran immunoSEQ v3.0 at survey level. Some clones are missing from TCRdb's copy, which holds only in-frame ones; the method was immunoSEQ multiplex PCR. The sample records tens of thousands of clones, less than 85% being singletons. This clonotype was sampled from a man aged 35-49 years with HIV. V is TRBV4-3 and J is TRBJ1-3; no definite D call. The material was unsorted PBMCs, obtained 0.3 years after starting antiretroviral therapy. The CDR3 loop is CASSQYLGSLGNTIYF. The CDR3 nucleotides are TGCGCCAGCAGCCAGTACCTAGGATCTTTAGGAAACACCATATATTTT.